This T cell receptor (beta chain) was identified in a study of T-cell reconstitution after alpha-beta-depleted transplantation in children listed by TCRdb under 2016. Some background on the complete study: Using TCR repertoire profiling, the study quantitatively followed how T-cell immune reconstitution unfolded in children after TCRalphabeta/CD19-depleted allogeneic hematopoietic cell transplantation.

Summary of the overall study and its limitations: Over subsequent months, a decline in hyperexpanded clone frequencies was noted, and after one year, T-cell counts and TCRbeta diversity were mostly ascribed to newly produced T cells. Apparently early alphabetaT-cell count recovery about two months after transplant reportedly relied on only several hundred rapidly expanded clones derived from non-depleted graft cells. In some patients, the high TCRbeta diversity seen at day 60 was put down to recipient T cells and intrathymic progenitors that had survived conditioning.

The method behind the library was PCR. For sequencing, an Illumina HiSeq 2500 was employed. Molecular barcoding was employed in the preparation of TCR libraries, with unique molecular identifiers being used to normalize TCRbeta repertoire quantification. TCRdb trimmed the raw reads at Q25, called clones with MiXCR and kept productive beta chains. Rows are unified per CDR3 protein, each entry keeping the most common DNA and genes. Within this sample are hundreds of thousands of distinct CDR3 sequences, with roughly 15% of them counted one time only. The top ten constitute under 6% of the sample. The CDR3 has 14 amino acids, counting the end cysteine and phenylalanine. The CDR3 DNA has 42 bases and is translated from base 1. V and J are trimmed by 5 bases and 3 bases, and the gene matches miss 4 bases of the junction. Only a few counts were recorded for this clonotype. There is no known antigen for this receptor. Base qualities are missing; no much larger clone stands one base away.

The sample's treatment or condition label, decoded: allogeneic hematopoietic cell transplantation with graft depleted of TCRalphabeta T cells and CD19 B cells. The children who served as transplant recipients had been given grafts of TCRalphabeta/CD19-depleted allogeneic hematopoietic cells. Specimen: PBMCs, mostly from graft donor cells, collected 360 days after TCRalphabeta/CD19-depleted stem cell transplant. This TCR derives from a male patient aged 10 to 17 who had a stem cell transplant for acute lymphoblastic leukemia, so the T cells may come from the graft donor. This receptor chain uses TRBV12-3 or TRBV12-4 and TRBJ2-7; 10 nucleotides in the junction match TRBD2. The nucleotide sequence reads as follows: TGTGCCAGCAGTAGGGTAGCGGGAGGCTACGAGCAGTACTTC. Translated, this gives CASSRVAGGYEQYF.